This T cell receptor (beta chain) was recovered during a study of T cells of healthy individuals. MiXCR, applied by TCRdb to the 5' RACE reads, yields one record per CDR3 protein. Altogether about 41,000 distinct CDR3 sequences are present, approximately 4.5% being singletons, with the ten largest covering about 8.9%. V trimming: 3 bases; J trimming: 0 bases; junction bases outside the gene matches: 2. CDR3 length: 16 residues. Germline-derived CDR1 and CDR2 are LNHNV and YYDKDF (reference sequence). This clonotype was seen repeatedly, ten times or more. This sequence joins TRBV15 and TRBJ2-6, with 7 bases lining up with TRBD1. This clonotype originated in a human donor in good health. CDR3: CATSSGDSSGANVLTF. In DNA, the CDR3 is TGTGCCACCAGCAGCGGGGACAGCTCTGGGGCCAACGTCCTGACTTTC.